This T cell receptor (beta chain) was profiled in a study of response to subunit inactivated influenza vaccine. Germline V gene data show CDR1 as MNHEY and CDR2 as SMNVEV (reference sequence). V dropped 6 bases and J dropped 6 bases, with 14 bases sitting between them. The CDR3 covers 13 residues. TCRdb used MiXCR to reprocess the RT-PCR reads, holding one entry per CDR3 protein. The sample gives under 550,000 distinct CDR3 sequences, roughly 8.2% of which show up once; about an eighth is in the top ten. This receptor was taken from a man in his fifties or sixties who received an inactivated influenza vaccine. V usage is TRBV27 and J usage is TRBJ1-1; the D is unclear. Source: PBMCs from blood, taken roughly 24 months after vaccination. The CDR3 region has the DNA TGTGCCAGCAGCTCGGTGGCGGACCCTGAAGCTTTCTTT. It is translated as CASSSVADPEAFF.